The 13 T cell receptor beta chains given below trace back to one sample, sequenced in a study of blood T cells in healthy people across ages. Primers used in a second PCR of about 6 to 11 cycles were a sample-barcoded 5' primer and a J-beta primer mix. TCRdb called the 5' RACE reads again in MiXCR, with one record for every CDR3 protein. Among roughly 1.7 million distinct CDR3 sequences listed, 34% were seen once. Sequencing used blood. These receptors were collected from a woman aged 25 to 45 in good health.

This rearrangement joins TRBV6-6 to TRBJ1-3, with a tentative D call TRBD1 (5 bases). The CDR3 has 16 residues. Germline V gene data show CDR1 as MNHNY and CDR2 as SVGAGI (reference sequence). The V and J ends lost 6 bases and 0 bases respectively, with 15 bases between them. The CDR3 sequence is CASSSPGRSSGNTIYF. The CDR3 DNA follows: TGTGCCAGCAGCTCCCCGGGACGAAGCTCTGGAAACACCATATATTTT.

The rearrangement uses TRBV29-1 and TRBJ1-1; D is possibly TRBD1 (5 bases). The CDR3 loop spans 14 amino acids. V lost 6 bases and J lost 1, with 15 bases in between. Germline values: CDR1 SQVTM, CDR2 ANQGSEA. CDR3 in amino acids: CSVSGAAKNTEAFF. The CDR3 nucleotides read TGCAGCGTATCCGGGGCCGCGAAGAACACTGAAGCTTTCTTT.

The genes are TRBV9 and TRBJ2-3, with D perhaps TRBD2 (6 bases). Deletions cut 4 bases from V and 1 base from J, with 13 bases between. The CDR3 is 15 residues long. The germline gives CDR1 SGDLS, CDR2 YYNGEE. DNA of the CDR3: TGTGCCAGCAGCCTCCGGGAGCTTCGCACAGATACGCAGTATTTT. It yields the protein CASSLRELRTDTQYF.

The chain carries TRBV5-1 and TRBJ2-2, with D perhaps TRBD2 (6 bases). V was shortened by 4 bases and J by 0 bases, with 16 bases between the two germline ends. The CDR3 extends over 17 amino acids. Germline-derived CDR1 and CDR2 are SGHRS and YFSETQ. Written as DNA, the CDR3 is TGCGCCAGCAGCCCAATGGGAGGATACGCGAACACCGGGGAGCTGTTTTTT. Translating it yields CASSPMGGYANTGELFF.

V is TRBV30 and J is TRBJ2-5; 9 positions agree with TRBD2. V lost 5 bases and J lost 3; bases outside the gene matches: 1. CDR3 length: 12 residues. CDR1 and CDR2 from the germline V gene are GTSNPN and SVGIG (reference sequence). The CDR3 DNA follows: TGTGCCTGGGGGACTAGCAAAGAGACCCAGTACTTC. Amino acids: CAWGTSKETQYF.

This clonotype came up many times. The genes are TRBV7-9 and TRBJ2-1; D remains unclear. The length of the CDR3 is 15 residues. The V gene's germline CDR1 is SEHNR and CDR2 FQNEAQ (reference sequence). The ends were cut back, 2 bases at V and 6 bases at J, with 14 bases in the middle. The CDR3: CASSLHLPKGNEQFF. The CDR3 coding sequence is TGTGCCAGCAGCTTACACCTCCCGAAGGGCAATGAGCAGTTCTTC. The complete variable domain, with remaining parts taken from reference TRBV7-9 and TRBJ2-1, reads DTGVSQNPRHKITKRGQNVTFRCDPISEHNRLYWYRQTLGQGPEFLTYFQNEAQLEKSRLLSDRFSAERPKGSFSTLEIQRTEQGDSAMYLCASSLHLPKGNEQFFGPGTRLTVL.

Ten or more counts support this clonotype. The V gene is TRBV29-1, the J gene TRBJ2-1; 15 positions match TRBD2. The CDR3 is made up of 16 amino acids. The germline gives CDR1 SQVTM, CDR2 ANQGSEA. Trimming at V came to 4 bases and at J to 5 bases, leaving 6 bases not matched to a gene. The CDR3 DNA reads TGCAGCGTTGTACGGACTAGCGGGGGGGCCCACAATGAGCAGTTCTTC. Translated, it gives CSVVRTSGGAHNEQFF.

The genes are TRBV12-3 or TRBV12-4 and TRBJ2-5; TRBD2 matches at 7 bases. J lost 2 bases, V lost 3 bases, and 9 bases had no gene match. This CDR3 has 16 residues. The CDR3 region is CASSFWGGSLQETQYF. The CDR3 region has the DNA TGTGCCAGCAGTTTTTGGGGGGGTAGTCTGCAAGAGACCCAGTACTTC.

The chain joins TRBV15 to TRBJ2-5; a weak D match, TRBD2 (5 bases). Germline lookup yields CDR1 LNHNV and CDR2 YYDKDF (reference sequence). The CDR3 runs 15 residues. V lost 0 bases to trimming and J lost 0 bases, with 8 bases between them. The DNA of the CDR3 is TGTGCCACCAGCAGAGAGGGGAGATACCAAGAGACCCAGTACTTC. It yields the protein CATSREGRYQETQYF.

This clonotype occurred a few times. The rearrangement links TRBV5-1 to TRBJ2-3, with D uncertain. Germline V gene sequence: CDR1 SGHRS, CDR2 YFSETQ. Trimming took 0 bases from V and 10 from J, leaving 18 bases between them. The CDR3 is 15 amino acids. CDR3: CASSLDPIVGISQYF. The DNA of the CDR3 is TGCGCCAGCAGCTTGGATCCTATCGTAGGTATTTCGCAGTATTTT.

Comments on this clonotype: At one of its ends the junction is not consistent with the germline gene, which may arise from a read error. The V and J genes are TRBV6-6 and TRBJ2-7, with TRBD2 identical over 8 bases. This CDR3 spans 16 amino acids. The germline V gene encodes CDR1 MNHNY and CDR2 SVGAGI (reference sequence). CDR3 in amino acids: CASSSPTGGGSYEQYF. The CDR3 region has the DNA TGTGCCAGTAGTTCCCCCACGGGAGGGGGTTCCTACGAGCAGTACTTC.

This clonotype was found many times. This rearrangement joins TRBV7-2 to TRBJ2-7, with D perhaps being TRBD1 or TRBD2 (6 bases each). The V gene lost 5 bases and the J gene lost 4 bases, with 21 bases spanning the gap. Germline values: CDR1 SGHTA, CDR2 FQGNSA. CDR3 length: 16 amino acids. Written as DNA, the CDR3 is TGTGCCAGCAGCCACGGCCGCGGGACACCTTTTTACGAGCAGTACTTC. Residues: CASSHGRGTPFYEQYF. The whole variable domain, remainder taken from reference TRBV7-2 and TRBJ2-7, is GAGVSQSPSNKVTEKGKDVELRCDPISGHTALYWYRQSLGQGLEFLIYFQGNSAPDKSGLPSDRFSAERTGGSVSTLTIQRTQQEDSAVYLCASSHGRGTPFYEQYFGPGTRLTVT.

This clonotype was observed a handful of times. V is TRBV20-1 and J is TRBJ2-7; 11 bases map to TRBD2. The germline V gene encodes CDR1 DFQATT and CDR2 SNEGSKA (reference sequence). V trimming: 4 bases; J trimming: 4 bases; junction bases outside the gene matches: 12. The CDR3 is 16 residues long. CDR3 in amino acids: CSAINFLAGGRYEQYF. The CDR3 bases are TGCAGTGCTATTAATTTTCTAGCGGGGGGAAGATACGAGCAGTACTTC.